This record concerns one T cell receptor (beta chain) sequence. This sample stems from a study of blood T cell repertoires in COVID-19. Study information: From the United States, Italy and Spain came samples of acute and convalescent COVID-19. T cells, B-cell-depleted T cells, or PBMCs provided the cDNA or gDNA that served as material.

V lost 5 bases to trimming and J lost 0 bases; unmatched junction nucleotides: 9. The CDR3 covers 16 residues. Germline V lookup: CDR1 DFQATT, CDR2 SNEGSKA (reference sequence). Authors' data handling: Reference gene primer amplification gave nucleated cell count estimates. Assay: immunoSEQ multiplex PCR; the TCRdb copy retains only in-frame clones and omits some. V, J and clone size derive from that table, while D and trimming were established from the DNA sequence. The sample carries 60,000 to 85,000 clones, about 74% recorded once. The sequencing sample was made of peripheral blood. This rearrangement joins TRBV20-1 to TRBJ1-5; TRBD1 aligns across 8 bases. The source is a human donor with acute or convalescent COVID-19. The donor label of this sample is uncertain. The DNA of the CDR3 is TGCAGTGCTCGTGGGACAGGACCGATTAGCAATCAGCCCCAGCATTTT. This encodes CSARGTGPISNQPQHF.